This T cell receptor beta chain was obtained from a study of somatic mutations in cytotoxic T cells in rheumatoid arthritis. The study's findings and limits: CD8+ T cells showed clonality that did not differ significantly between patients with rheumatoid arthritis and age-matched healthy controls.

There are 16 residues in the CDR3. Germline CDR1 and CDR2: SGHRS and YFSETQ. V trimming: 4 bases; J trimming: 2 bases; junction bases outside the gene matches: 9. About this clone itself: Its matching antigen is unknown.

The data were produced by immunoSEQ multiplex PCR, yet TCRdb's version contains in-frame clones alone and is incomplete. The table has 17,000 or so clones, 78% seen once. This clonotype was obtained from an adult with rheumatoid arthritis. V usage is TRBV5-1 and J usage is TRBJ2-3; TRBD1 matches at 8 bases. Sample: CD8+ T cells sorted from blood. This chain's CDR3 is CASSRKLGQVTDTQYF. DNA of the CDR3: TGCGCCAGCAGCCGGAAACTGGGACAGGTCACAGATACGCAGTATTTT.